Given below is one T cell receptor (beta chain) in context. This sample was included in a study of blood T cell repertoires in COVID-19. Study summary: Sites across the United States, Italy and Spain contributed samples from acute and convalescent COVID-19.

From germline, CDR1 is SGHNT and CDR2 YENEEA. This CDR3 is built from 15 residues. V dropped 5 bases and J dropped 2; count of bases not matched to a gene: 3. Authors' processing steps: Cell counts per sample came from amplifying reference gene primers. Repertoires were generated with immunoSEQ multiplex PCR, while TCRdb's copy carries only in-frame clones and drops some. V, J and clone size are taken as reported in that table, and D and trimming were inferred from the DNA itself. The sample lists 200,000 or so clones; 86% were seen once. The TCR sequence derives from a man older than 75 with acute or convalescent COVID-19. This chain joins TRBV11-3 and TRBJ2-3; 11 bases align to TRBD1. The sequencing input was peripheral blood. The CDR3 sequence is CASSPGQGATDTQYF. The CDR3 nucleotides are TGTGCCAGCAGCCCAGGACAGGGGGCCACAGATACGCAGTATTTT.